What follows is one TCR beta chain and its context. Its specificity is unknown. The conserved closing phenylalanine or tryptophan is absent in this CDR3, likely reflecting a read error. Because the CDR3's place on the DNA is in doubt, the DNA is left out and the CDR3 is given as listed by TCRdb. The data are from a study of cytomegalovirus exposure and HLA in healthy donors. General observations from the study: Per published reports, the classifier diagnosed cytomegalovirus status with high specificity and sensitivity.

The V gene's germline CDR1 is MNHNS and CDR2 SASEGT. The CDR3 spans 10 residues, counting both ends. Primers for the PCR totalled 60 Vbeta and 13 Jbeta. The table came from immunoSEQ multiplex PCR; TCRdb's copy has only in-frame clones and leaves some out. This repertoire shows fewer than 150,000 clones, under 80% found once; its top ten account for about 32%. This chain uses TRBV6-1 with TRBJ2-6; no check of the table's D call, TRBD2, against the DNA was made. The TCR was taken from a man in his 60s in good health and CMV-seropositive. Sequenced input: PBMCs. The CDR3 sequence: CASSETGTSG.